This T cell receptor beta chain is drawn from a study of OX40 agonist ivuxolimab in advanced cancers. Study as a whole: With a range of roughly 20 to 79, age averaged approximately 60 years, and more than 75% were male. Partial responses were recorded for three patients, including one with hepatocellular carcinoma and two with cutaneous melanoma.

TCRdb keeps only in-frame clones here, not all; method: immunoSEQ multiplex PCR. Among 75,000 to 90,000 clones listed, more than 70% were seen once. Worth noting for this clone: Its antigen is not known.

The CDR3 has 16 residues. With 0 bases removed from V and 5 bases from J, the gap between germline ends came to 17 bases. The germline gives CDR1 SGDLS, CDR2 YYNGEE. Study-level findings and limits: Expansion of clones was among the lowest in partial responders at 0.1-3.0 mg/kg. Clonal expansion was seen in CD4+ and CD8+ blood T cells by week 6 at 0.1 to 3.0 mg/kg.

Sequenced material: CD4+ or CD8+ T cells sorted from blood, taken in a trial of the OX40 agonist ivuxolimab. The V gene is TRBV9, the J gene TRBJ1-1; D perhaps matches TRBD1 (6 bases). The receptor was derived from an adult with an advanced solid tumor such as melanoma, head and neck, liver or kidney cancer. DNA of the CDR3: TGTGCCAGCAGCGTAGGAGGAGCAGGGGCGTTTACTGAAGCTTTCTTT. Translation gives CASSVGGAGAFTEAFF.